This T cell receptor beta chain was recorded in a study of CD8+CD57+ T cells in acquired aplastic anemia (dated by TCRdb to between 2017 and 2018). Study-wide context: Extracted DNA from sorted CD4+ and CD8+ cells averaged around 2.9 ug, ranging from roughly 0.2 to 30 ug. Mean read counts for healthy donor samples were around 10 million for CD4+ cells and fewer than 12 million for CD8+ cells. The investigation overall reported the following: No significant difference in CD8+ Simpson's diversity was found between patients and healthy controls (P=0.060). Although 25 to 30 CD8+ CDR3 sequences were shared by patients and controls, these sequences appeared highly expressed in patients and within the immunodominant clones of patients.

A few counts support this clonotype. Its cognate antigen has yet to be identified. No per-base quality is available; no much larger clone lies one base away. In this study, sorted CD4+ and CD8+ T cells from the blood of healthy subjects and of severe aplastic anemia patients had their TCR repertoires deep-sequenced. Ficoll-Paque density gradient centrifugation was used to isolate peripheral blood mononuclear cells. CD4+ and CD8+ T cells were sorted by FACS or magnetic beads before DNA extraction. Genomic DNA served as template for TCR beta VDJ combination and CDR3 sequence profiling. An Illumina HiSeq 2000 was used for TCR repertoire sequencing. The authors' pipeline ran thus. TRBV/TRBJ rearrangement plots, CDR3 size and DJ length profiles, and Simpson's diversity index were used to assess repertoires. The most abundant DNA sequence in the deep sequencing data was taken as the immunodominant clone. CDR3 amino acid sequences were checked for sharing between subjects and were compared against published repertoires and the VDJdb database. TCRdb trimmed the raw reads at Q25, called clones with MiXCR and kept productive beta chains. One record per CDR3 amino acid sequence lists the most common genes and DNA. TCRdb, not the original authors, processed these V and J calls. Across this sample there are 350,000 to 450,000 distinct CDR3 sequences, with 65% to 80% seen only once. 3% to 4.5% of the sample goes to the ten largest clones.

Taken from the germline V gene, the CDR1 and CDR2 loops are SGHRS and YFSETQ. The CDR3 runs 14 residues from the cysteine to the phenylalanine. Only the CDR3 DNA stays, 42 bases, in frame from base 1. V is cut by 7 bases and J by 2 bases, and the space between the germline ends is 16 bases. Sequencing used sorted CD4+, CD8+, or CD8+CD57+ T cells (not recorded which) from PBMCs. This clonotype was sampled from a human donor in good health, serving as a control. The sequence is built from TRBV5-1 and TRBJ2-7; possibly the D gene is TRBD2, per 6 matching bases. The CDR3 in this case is CASGLSGITYEQYF. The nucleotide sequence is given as TGCGCCAGCGGCCTTAGCGGTATAACCTACGAGCAGTACTTC.